One T cell receptor beta chain is described in this entry. Its antigen remains undetermined. Base qualities are not provided; no much larger clone lies one nucleotide away. CDR1 is given as SGHVS and CDR2 as FNYEAQ, both from the germline V gene. From its cysteine to its phenylalanine, the CDR3 spans 16 amino acids. The only DNA kept is the CDR3, 48 bases in frame from the first base. The germline V end is reduced by 1 base and the J end by 1 base; junction bases left unmatched: 5. This entry comes from a study of graft-versus-host responses after intestinal transplantation (dated by TCRdb to about 2021). Describing the broader study: Recipients received multivisceral, liver-intestinal, or isolated intestinal transplants. All recipients received anti-thymocyte globulin induction followed by maintenance tacrolimus and steroids for 3 to 4 years. After intestinal transplantation, graft-versus-host and host-versus-graft alloreactive T cell clones were followed in the graft, circulation and bone marrow using bulk TCR-beta CDR3 sequencing. To identify alloreactive clones, pre-transplant mixed lymphocyte reaction products were sequenced and then compared with unstimulated pre-transplant donor and recipient T cells. The cohort enrolled some 23 intestinal transplant recipients, one of whom was a retransplant, and a few patients without pretransplant specimens were excluded. A peak of at least 4% donor T cells among recipient peripheral blood mononuclear cells was the definition used for donor T cell macrochimerism. Samples from a few later patients were sequenced in-house on an Illumina MiSeq with MiXCR processing rather than by the commercial service.

The time point label, as the study defines it: cells obtained before transplantation from donor or recipient. CD3+CD4+ and CD3+CD8+ populations were FACS-sorted from unstimulated pre-transplant donor and recipient cells taken from spleen or lymph nodes. Beyond this particular receptor, the publication reports: In patients with donor T cell macrochimerism, the allografts had high GvH to HvG T cell clonal ratios. The conclusions were limited by the relatively low number and heterogeneity of the intestinal transplant patients. Early after transplant, peak levels of circulating GvH clones were found to be associated with declines in HvG clones. GvH clones turned up in recipient bone marrow, with some appearing earlier in ileal mucosa or blood, a pattern consistent with an intestinal mucosal origin.

Receptors were amplified or captured by the immunoSEQ multiplex PCR assay. For most patients, genomic DNA was isolated with the Qiagen DNeasy Blood and Tissue Kit and sent frozen to Adaptive Biotechnologies for TCR sequencing. Adaptive Biotechnologies carried out high-throughput TCR-beta CDR3 sequencing of genomic DNA for most patients. In the source study's methods: TCR sequencing data were retrieved from Adaptive's ImmunoSEQ software for 15 to 20 patients, whereas a few other patients were processed with MiXCR and VDJtools. To correct CD4 versus CD8 sorting errors, sequences present in both subsets at a frequency ratio below 5:1 were removed. CDR3 nucleotide sequences shared by donor and recipient were removed because the origin of these sequences could not be assigned. Alloreactive clones required at least 2-fold expansion over unstimulated cells and minimum CFSE-low frequency of 0.002% (template counts) or 0.001% (read counts). Mappable clones were those detected in sequenced pre-transplant spleen, lymph node, or MLR CFSE-low populations of the donor or recipient. Cumulative frequency of alloreactive clones was calculated as a percentage of all sequences weighted by copy number. The immuneACCESS repertoire file appears here via TCRdb, limited to in-frame rearrangements. These files lack a portion of the clones; in checked studies, under half of the deficit traces to unresolved V genes, and the cause of the others is not known. The V and J calls and clone size come from that table; D and trimming were worked out from the DNA. The sample table records some 39,000 clones; over 90% of these occur just once. The ten most abundant clones make up around 0.2% of the sample.

This material consisted of unstimulated CD8+ T cells sorted from spleen or lymph node cells, taken before transplant. The chain uses TRBV7-6 and TRBJ1-1; TRBD1 lines up with 8 middle nucleotides. The receptor was isolated from a human donor who was the organ donor for an intestinal transplant. The CDR3 protein: CASSLEGDRSNTEAFF. The DNA sequence is given as TGTGCCAGCAGCTTAGAGGGGGACAGGTCGAACACTGAAGCTTTCTTT.